The 14 T cell receptor beta chains given below trace back to one sample, sequenced in a study of identical twins. MiXCR was run by TCRdb on the 5' RACE reads, yielding one entry per CDR3 protein. The sample consists of some 570,000 distinct CDR3 sequences, approximately 20% of them appearing once. The sample was also linked to a second study, of yellow fever vaccine responses in identical twins.

Sequenced material: CD4+ T cells sorted from blood. These receptor sequences come from a woman aged 18 to 35 in good health.

The V call is TRBV11-3, the J call TRBJ2-4, with D possibly TRBD1 on 6 matching bases. Trimming pared 6 bases from V and 4 bases from J, leaving 13 bases between. Germline assignment: CDR1 SGHNT and CDR2 YENEEA. The CDR3 has 14 amino acids. The CDR3 coding sequence is TGTGCCAGCAGAGGTGGCAGGGGAAAAAACATTCAGTACTTC. The encoded protein is CASRGGRGKNIQYF.

In this sample, this clonotype turned up a few times. This chain joins TRBV6-1 and TRBJ1-3; possibly TRBD1 for D (6 bases). V lost 6 bases to trimming and J lost 2 bases, with 11 bases between them. CDR3 length equals 14 residues. CDR1 MNHNS and CDR2 SASEGT come from the germline V gene. The CDR3 loop is CASSRTVAGNTIYF. In nucleotides, the CDR3 is TGTGCCAGCAGCCGGACAGTTGCTGGAAACACCATATATTTT.

V and J are TRBV9 and TRBJ2-5; D remains unclear. Trimming left V 5 bases short and J 1 base short, with 15 bases between. The CDR3 consists of 15 residues. CDR1 SGDLS and CDR2 YYNGEE come from the germline V gene. CDR3 bases: TGTGCCAGCAGTCCTTTCGCAGGTTCCCAAGAGACCCAGTACTTC. Translation gives CASSPFAGSQETQYF.

The V and J genes are TRBV11-1 and TRBJ2-3, with no clear D. CDR1 SGHAT and CDR2 FQDESV come from the germline V gene (reference sequence). This CDR3 spans 15 amino acids. V was clipped by 4 bases and J by 0 bases, with 11 bases between them. The CDR3 region has the DNA TGTGCCAGCAGCTATCGAAGACTTAGCACAGATACGCAGTATTTT. Protein sequence: CASSYRRLSTDTQYF. The variable domain in full, with the rest retrieved from reference TRBV11-1 and TRBJ2-3, is EAEVAQSPRYKITEKSQAVAFWCDPISGHATLYWYRQILGQGPELLVQFQDESVVDDSQLPKDRFSAERLKGVDSTLKIQPAELGDSAMYLCASSYRRLSTDTQYFGPGTRLTVL.

V and J are TRBV3-1 and TRBJ2-3; 11 bases line up with TRBD2. The CDR3 is 18 amino acids. Per germline, CDR1 LGHDT and CDR2 YNNKEL (reference sequence). Trimming cost V 0 bases and J 2 bases; bases outside gene matches: 7. Here the CDR3 reads CASSQDPGLAGPTDTQYF. The CDR3 DNA sequence: TGTGCCAGCAGCCAAGATCCCGGACTAGCGGGTCCCACAGATACGCAGTATTTT.

This clonotype was counted a few times. V usage is TRBV10-3 and J usage is TRBJ2-3, with 10 bases lining up with TRBD2. The CDR3 contains 14 residues. Germline lookup yields CDR1 ENHRY and CDR2 SYGVKD. The V segment lost 8 bases and the J segment 5 bases; nucleotides outside the gene matches: 7. The CDR3 sequence is CAISLAGVGDTQYF. CDR3 DNA sequence: TGTGCCATCTCCCTAGCGGGAGTGGGAGATACGCAGTATTTT.

The CDR3 coding sequence is TGTGCCAGCAGTTTGTTTAGCGGGTTAGGTAATGAGCAGTTCTTC. Amino acids: CASSLFSGLGNEQFF. The rearrangement uses TRBV12-3 or TRBV12-4 and TRBJ2-1; 7 positions agree with TRBD2. V shed 3 bases and J 7 bases; nucleotides not matched to a gene: 9. The CDR3 extends over 15 amino acids.

The sample holds a few counts of this clonotype. The chain carries TRBV6-5 and TRBJ2-7; D could derive from TRBD1 or TRBD2 (6 bases each). V lost 2 bases, J lost 2 bases, and 13 bases lay in between. CDR1 and CDR2 (germline): MNHEY, SVGAGI. The CDR3 is 15 amino acids. The chain's CDR3 is CASSYGGQGTYEQYF. DNA for the CDR3: TGTGCCAGCAGTTACGGGGGGCAGGGAACCTACGAGCAGTACTTC.

Concerning this clonotype itself: A much larger clone lies a single base off, so this may be a read error. The chain has TRBV6-5 and TRBJ1-1; D perhaps matches TRBD1 (5 bases). Looked up from germline, CDR1 is MNHEY and CDR2 is SVGAGI. Trimming shortened V by 2 bases and J by 4 bases, and 8 bases separated the two germline ends. The CDR3 is made up of 13 amino acids. The CDR3 DNA reads TGTGCCAGCAGTTACGGGGGGACCACTGAAGCTTTCTTT. Translation gives CASSYGGTTEAFF.

The chain combines TRBV24-1 with TRBJ1-3, with TRBD1 as a possible D gene (5 bases). The CDR3 runs to 15 residues. V lost 4 bases, J lost 3 bases, and 12 bases lay in between. The germline CDR1 and CDR2 sequences are KGHDR and SFDVKD. CDR3: CATSDSGQGGNTIYF. As DNA, the CDR3 is TGTGCCACCAGTGACTCAGGGCAGGGTGGAAACACCATATATTTT.

This clonotype turned up a few times. V usage is TRBV7-8 and J usage is TRBJ2-7; 8 bases line up with TRBD1. The CDR3 length is 14 residues. Germline-derived CDR1 and CDR2 are SGHVS and FQNEAQ. V lost 9 bases and J lost 7; bases outside the gene matches: 14. The CDR3 nucleotides read TGTGCCAGTAAACCGGGACAGGCCCCATCTGAGCAGTACTTC. As protein: CASKPGQAPSEQYF. Full variable domain (rest looked up from reference TRBV7-8 and TRBJ2-7): GAGVSQSPRYKVAKRGQDVALRCDPISGHVSLFWYQQALGQGPEFLTYFQNEAQLDKSGLPSDRFFAERPEGSVSTLKIQRTQQEDSAVYLCASKPGQAPSEQYFGPGTRLTVT.

The chain employs TRBV10-2 and TRBJ1-5; D is unresolved. Trimming removed 3 bases at V and 0 bases at J, with 9 bases between. Looked up from germline, CDR1 is WSHSY and CDR2 is SAAADI. The length of the CDR3 is 15 residues. DNA for the CDR3: TGCGCCAGCAGTGAATACAGCTCTAGCAATCAGCCCCAGCATTTT. Encoded protein: CASSEYSSSNQPQHF.

The rearrangement uses TRBV24-1 and TRBJ2-3; a weak D match, TRBD1 (5 bases). The CDR3 extends over 14 amino acids. CDR1 KGHDR and CDR2 SFDVKD come from the germline V gene. V lost 5 bases and J lost 2, with 10 bases in between. CDR3 nucleotides: TGTGCCACCAGTGGACCTGGGGCCACAGATACGCAGTATTTT. This gives the protein CATSGPGATDTQYF.

The V call is TRBV5-1, the J call TRBJ2-1; D may match TRBD1 or TRBD2 (5 bases each). CDR1 and CDR2 (germline): SGHRS, YFSETQ. The V end was cut by 5 bases, the J end by 4 bases, with 10 bases between. The CDR3 is 13 residues long. The CDR3 is CASRGDGYNEQFF. The CDR3 DNA follows: TGCGCCAGCAGGGGGGACGGTTACAATGAGCAGTTCTTC. Based on the CDR3 plus reference TRBV5-1 and TRBJ2-1, the full variable domain is KAGVTQTPRYLIKTRGQQVTLSCSPISGHRSVSWYQQTPGQGLQFLFEYFSETQRNKGNFPGRFSGRQFSNSRSEMNVSTLELGDSALYLCASRGDGYNEQFFGPGTRLTVL.